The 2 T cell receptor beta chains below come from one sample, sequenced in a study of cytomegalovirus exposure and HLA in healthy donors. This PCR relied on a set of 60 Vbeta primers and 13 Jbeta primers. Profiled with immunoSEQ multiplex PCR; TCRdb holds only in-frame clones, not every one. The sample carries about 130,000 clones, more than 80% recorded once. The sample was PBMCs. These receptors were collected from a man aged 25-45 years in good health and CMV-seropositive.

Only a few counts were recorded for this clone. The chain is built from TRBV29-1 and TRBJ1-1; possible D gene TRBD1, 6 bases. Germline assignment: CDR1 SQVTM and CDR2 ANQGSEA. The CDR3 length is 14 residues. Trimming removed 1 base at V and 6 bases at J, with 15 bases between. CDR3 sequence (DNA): TGCAGCGTTGAAGGTGGAATGCCAGGGGCTGAAGCTTTCTTT. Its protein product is CSVEGGMPGAEAFF.

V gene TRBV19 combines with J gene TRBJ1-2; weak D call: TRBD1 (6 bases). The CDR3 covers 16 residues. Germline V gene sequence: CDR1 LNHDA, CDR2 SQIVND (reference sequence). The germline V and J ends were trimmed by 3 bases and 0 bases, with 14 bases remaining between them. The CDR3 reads CASSIKSGGPNYGYTF. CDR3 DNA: TGTGCCAGTAGTATCAAGTCGGGGGGGCCTAACTATGGCTACACCTTC.